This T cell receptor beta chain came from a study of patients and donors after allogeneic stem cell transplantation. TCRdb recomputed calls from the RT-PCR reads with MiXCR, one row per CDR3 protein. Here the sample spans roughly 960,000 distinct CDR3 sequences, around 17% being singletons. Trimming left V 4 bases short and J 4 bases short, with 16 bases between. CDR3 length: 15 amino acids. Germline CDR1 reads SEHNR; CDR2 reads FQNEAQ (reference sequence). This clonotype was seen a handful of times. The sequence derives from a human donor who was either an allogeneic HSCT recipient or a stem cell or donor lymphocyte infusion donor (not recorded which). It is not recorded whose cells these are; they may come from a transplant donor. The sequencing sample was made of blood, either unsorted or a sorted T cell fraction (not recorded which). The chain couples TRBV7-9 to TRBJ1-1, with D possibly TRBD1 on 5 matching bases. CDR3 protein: CASSWRWVGGTEAFF. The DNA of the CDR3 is TGTGCCAGCAGCTGGCGGTGGGTTGGGGGCACTGAAGCTTTCTTT.